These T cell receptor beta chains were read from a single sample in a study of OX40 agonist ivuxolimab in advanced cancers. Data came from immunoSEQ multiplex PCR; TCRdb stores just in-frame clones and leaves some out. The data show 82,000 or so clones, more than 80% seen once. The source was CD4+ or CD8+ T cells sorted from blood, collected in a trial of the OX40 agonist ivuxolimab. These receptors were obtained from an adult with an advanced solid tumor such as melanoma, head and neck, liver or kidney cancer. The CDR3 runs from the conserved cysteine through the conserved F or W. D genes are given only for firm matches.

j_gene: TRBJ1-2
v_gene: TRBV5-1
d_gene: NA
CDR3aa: CASSDTGVSGYTF

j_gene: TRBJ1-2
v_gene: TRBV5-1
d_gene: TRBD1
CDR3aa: CASSLEGALGYGYTF

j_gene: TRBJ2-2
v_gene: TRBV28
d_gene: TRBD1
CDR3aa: CASSLIGTVNTGELFF

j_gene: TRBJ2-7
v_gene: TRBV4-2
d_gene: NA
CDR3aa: CASSQDRLARASYEQYF

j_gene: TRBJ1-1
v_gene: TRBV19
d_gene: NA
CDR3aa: CASSRTNTEAFF

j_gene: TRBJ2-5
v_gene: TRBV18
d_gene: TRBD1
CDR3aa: CASMAGTGDAGETQYF

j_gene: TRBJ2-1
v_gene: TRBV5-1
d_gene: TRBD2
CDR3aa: CASSATTSGGASGEQFF

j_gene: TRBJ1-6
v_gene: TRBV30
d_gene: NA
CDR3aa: CAWSLLGGGSPLHF

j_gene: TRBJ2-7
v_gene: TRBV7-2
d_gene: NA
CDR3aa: CASSSGRGYHEQYF

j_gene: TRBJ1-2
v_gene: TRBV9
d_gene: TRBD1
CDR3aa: CASSVGQGEFDGYTF

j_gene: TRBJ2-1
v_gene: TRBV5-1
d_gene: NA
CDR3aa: CASSSRPGNEQFF

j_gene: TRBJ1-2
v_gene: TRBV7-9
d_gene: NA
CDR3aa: CASSLAGSLRSGAYGYTF